This T cell receptor (beta chain) was observed in a study of blood T cell repertoires in COVID-19. Germline CDR1 is LGHNA and CDR2 is YSLEER. The ends were cut back, 5 bases at V and 2 bases at J, with 15 bases in the middle. CDR3 size: 15 residues. TCRdb's table, derived via immunoSEQ multiplex PCR, lists solely in-frame clones and lacks some. The table lists around 180,000 clones, roughly 88% of them singletons, with less than 8% in the top ten. Sequenced sample: peripheral blood. V gene TRBV4-3 combines with J gene TRBJ1-2, with a tentative D call TRBD1 (6 bases). This TCR derives from a man of 80 years or more with COVID-19, enrolled during active disease. CDR3 in DNA: TGCGCCAGCAGCGAAGGGATCGGACAGAACTATGGCTACACCTTC. It yields the protein CASSEGIGQNYGYTF.